This is a list of T cell receptor beta chains from one sample in a study of Ad26.COV2.S vaccination and SARS-CoV-2 variants. Only in-frame clones appear in the TCRdb table, and some are missing; sequencing was by immunoSEQ multiplex PCR. Among a few hundred thousand clones listed, 90% were seen once. Here the sequenced sample was peripheral blood, taken in a trial of Ad26.COV2.S vaccine versus placebo. Receptor source: a person between 18 and 65 years old who received the Ad26.COV2.S COVID-19 vaccine or a placebo. CDR3s include the opening cysteine and the closing phenylalanine or tryptophan. D genes are given only for firm matches. Size is omitted from some rows. Given values are once, few, many or a class for expanded clones.

-	TRBV6-5	TRBJ2-1	15	-	CASSYGSLRGDEQFF	TGTGCCAGCAGTTACGGGAGTCTCCGAGGGGATGAGCAGTTCTTC
-	TRBV4-2	TRBJ2-7	11	-	CASSLGREQYF	TGTGCCAGCAGCCTCGGGCGGGAGCAGTACTTC
-	TRBV5-5	TRBJ2-1	14	-	CASSLAAGYNEQFF	TGTGCCAGCAGCTTGGCGGCGGGTTACAATGAGCAGTTCTTC
-	TRBV7-9	TRBJ1-5	14	-	CASSPPGGNQPQHF	TGTGCCAGCAGCCCGCCCGGGGGGAATCAGCCCCAGCATTTT
-	TRBV5-1	TRBJ2-5	13	few	CASSLEDWETQYF	TGCGCCAGCAGCTTGGAAGATTGGGAGACCCAGTACTTC
-	TRBV7-2	TRBJ2-1	15	-	CASSLGDWPGDEQFF	TGTGCCAGCAGCTTAGGGGACTGGCCGGGAGATGAGCAGTTCTTC
-	TRBV6-2/TRBV6-3	TRBJ2-7	13	once	CASSRGGGHEQYF	TGTGCCAGCAGTCGTGGGGGGGGGCACGAGCAGTACTTC
TRBD2	TRBV11-2	TRBJ2-5	16	-	CASSPRLAGAGETQYF	TGTGCCAGCAGCCCTCGACTAGCGGGAGCTGGTGAGACCCAGTACTTC
TRBD2	TRBV13	TRBJ2-7	18	-	CASSLGGTSGRKVYEQYF	TGTGCCAGCAGCTTGGGGGGGACTAGCGGGAGGAAAGTCTACGAGCAGTACTTC
-	TRBV18	TRBJ1-1	11	once	CASSPLQEAFF	TGTGCCAGCTCACCCTTGCAGGAAGCTTTCTTT